These T cell receptor beta chains were read from a single sample in a study of lymphopenia after photon versus proton radiotherapy. Libraries were prepared by immunoSEQ multiplex PCR; TCRdb keeps only in-frame clonotypes and omits some of them. There are 150,000 to 200,000 clones in the sample; roughly nine tenths occur only once, and less than 6% lies in the top ten. The source material was peripheral blood, sampled from a patient treated with photon-based radiotherapy. The receptors derive from a man aged 50 or older with gastric cancer. The CDR3 runs from the conserved cysteine through the conserved F or W. D genes are given only for firm matches. The listing skips clone size in some rows; elsewhere it reads once, few, many or a size class.

size: .
D: .
J: TRBJ1-1
V: TRBV7-9
DNA: TGTGCCAGCAGGGGACAGAACACTGAAGCTTTCTTT
CDR3: CASRGQNTEAFF

size: .
D: .
J: TRBJ1-4
V: TRBV5-4
DNA: TGTGCCAGCAGCTTGGAGTTTGGGCAGACCTCCAGTGAAAAACTGTTTTTT
CDR3: CASSLEFGQTSSEKLFF

size: .
D: TRBD1
J: TRBJ1-1
V: TRBV5-4
DNA: TGTGCCAGCAGCGGCGGGACAGGGGGTGGAAGCACTGAAGCTTTCTTT
CDR3: CASSGGTGGGSTEAFF

size: .
D: TRBD2
J: TRBJ2-2
V: TRBV7-6
DNA: TGTGCCAGCAGCCCGGGGGGGCTTAACACCGGGGAGCTGTTTTTT
CDR3: CASSPGGLNTGELFF

size: .
D: TRBD2
J: TRBJ2-7
V: TRBV7-2
DNA: TGTGCCAGCAGGCTAACCGGACTAGCGGGCTCCTACGAGCAGTACTTC
CDR3: CASRLTGLAGSYEQYF

size: .
D: TRBD1
J: TRBJ1-2
V: TRBV5-1
DNA: TGCGCCAGCAGCTTCTCGCCCCAACAGGGGAATAGCTATGGCTACACCTTC
CDR3: CASSFSPQQGNSYGYTF

size: .
D: .
J: TRBJ2-7
V: TRBV14
DNA: TGTGCCAGCAGCCGCTCCTACGAGCAGTACTTC
CDR3: CASSRSYEQYF

size: .
D: TRBD2
J: TRBJ2-7
V: TRBV28
DNA: TGTGCCAGCAGGGGTGGCCTAGCGGGACAACACGAGCAGTACTTC
CDR3: CASRGGLAGQHEQYF

size: once
D: .
J: TRBJ2-7
V: TRBV5-1
DNA: TGCGCCAGCAGCGACGCGTACGAGCAGTACTTC
CDR3: CASSDAYEQYF

size: .
D: .
J: TRBJ1-5
V: TRBV30
DNA: TGTGCCTGGAGTATCGGCCGGGGGGGCAATCAGCCCCAGCATTTT
CDR3: CAWSIGRGGNQPQHF

size: .
D: TRBD1
J: TRBJ1-5
V: TRBV2
DNA: TGTGCCAGCAGTTTGACAGGGGAGCGACAGCCCCAGCATTTT
CDR3: CASSLTGERQPQHF

size: .
D: .
J: TRBJ2-3
V: TRBV11-2
DNA: TGTGCCAGCAGCGTCGAGAGGATCACAGATACGCAGTATTTT
CDR3: CASSVERITDTQYF

size: once
D: TRBD2
J: TRBJ2-7
V: TRBV5-1
DNA: TGCGCCAGCGCAAGTGGCCTAGCGGGTACCTACGAGCAGTACTTC
CDR3: CASASGLAGTYEQYF

size: few
D: .
J: TRBJ1-3
V: TRBV18
DNA: TGTGCCAGCTCACGAGACAGTAGATCTGGAAACACCATATATTTT
CDR3: CASSRDSRSGNTIYF

size: .
D: TRBD2
J: TRBJ2-7
V: TRBV5-5
DNA: TGTGCCAGCACCGGGGGGTACGAGCAGTACTTC
CDR3: CASTGGYEQYF

size: once
D: .
J: TRBJ2-7
V: TRBV27
DNA: TGTGCCAGCAGTTTATCTCAGGATTACGAGCAGTACTTC
CDR3: CASSLSQDYEQYF

size: .
D: .
J: TRBJ1-2
V: TRBV6-1
DNA: TGTGCCAGCAGTGAGTCCCTCGGCGTTCGTTATGGCTACACCTTC
CDR3: CASSESLGVRYGYTF

size: .
D: .
J: TRBJ2-7
V: TRBV5-4
DNA: TGTGCCAGCAGCCAGACTCCCTACTACGAGCAGTACTTC
CDR3: CASSQTPYYEQYF

size: .
D: .
J: TRBJ2-7
V: TRBV28
DNA: TGTGCCAGCACCGCCGACAGATACGAGCAGTACTTC
CDR3: CASTADRYEQYF

size: .
D: .
J: TRBJ2-5
V: TRBV20-1
DNA: TGCAGTGCTAGACAAGAGACCCAGTACTTC
CDR3: CSARQETQYF

size: .
D: .
J: TRBJ2-1
V: TRBV18
DNA: TGTGCCAGCTCCCCGGGAATTGAGGAGCAGTTCTTC
CDR3: CASSPGIEEQFF

size: .
D: TRBD1
J: TRBJ2-5
V: TRBV5-6
DNA: TGTGCCAGCAGCCCTGGACAGGGGAGGGTGGAGACCCAGTACTTC
CDR3: CASSPGQGRVETQYF

size: .
D: .
J: TRBJ2-1
V: TRBV27
DNA: TGTGCCAGCAGCATTAGCTCCTACAATGAGCAGTTCTTC
CDR3: CASSISSYNEQFF

size: .
D: .
J: TRBJ2-6
V: TRBV6-5
DNA: TGTGCCAGCAGTTTACCAAGGGGAGGTGGGGCCAACGTCCTGACTTTC
CDR3: CASSLPRGGGANVLTF

size: once
D: .
J: TRBJ1-1
V: TRBV5-1
DNA: TGCGCCAGCAGCTTTAACAGGGAAGGGGCCACTGAAGCTTTCTTT
CDR3: CASSFNREGATEAFF

size: once
D: TRBD1
J: TRBJ2-3
V: TRBV4-1
DNA: TGCGCCAGCAGCCAAGGTGGGGACAGGGAAGGCACAGATACGCAGTATTTT
CDR3: CASSQGGDREGTDTQYF

size: .
D: .
J: TRBJ2-3
V: TRBV9
DNA: TGTGCCAGCAGCCCCCGGCTTAGCACAGATACGCAGTATTTT
CDR3: CASSPRLSTDTQYF

size: .
D: .
J: TRBJ2-3
V: TRBV4-2
DNA: TGTGCCAGCAGCCACACAAGGATCGATACGCAGTATTTT
CDR3: CASSHTRIDTQYF

size: .
D: .
J: TRBJ1-2
V: TRBV27
DNA: TGTGCCAGCGCCCCCCTGCACCCCAAGGGGAACTATGGCTACACCTTC
CDR3: CASAPLHPKGNYGYTF